The 30 T cell receptor beta chains presented below share a single source sample, sequenced in a study of naive and memory T cell subsets. For these receptors, no antigen is known. Overall study results and limits: Naive repertoires, especially CD8, held a few larger clonotypes, possibly memory cells re-expressing CD45RA.

An equimolar mix of two oligonucleotides served as the beta constant-region primer for TRBC1 and TRBC2. Nested alpha and beta constant-region primers with the SP2 primer drove four PCR rounds on ligated cDNA. TCRdb re-derived calls from the UMI-ligation and nested PCR reads in MiXCR, one entry per CDR3 protein. The table has approximately 90,000 distinct CDR3 sequences, around 11% seen once. Sequences were obtained from naive CD4+ T cells from blood. Every receptor here comes from a human donor in good health.

The sample holds one count of this clonotype. The junction and the germline gene differ at one end; a read error may be behind it. The chain has TRBV6-2 or TRBV6-3 and TRBJ2-1; no clear D. CDR3 length: 12 residues. Germline-derived CDR1 and CDR2 are MNHEY and SVGEGT. CDR3 nucleotides: TGTGCCAACAGTTACGGTTCCCTGGCGCAGTTCTTC. Protein sequence: CANSYGSLAQFF.

This clonotype was detected only a few times. The chain carries TRBV4-2 and TRBJ1-4, with D maybe TRBD1 (5 bases). CDR1 LGHNA and CDR2 YNFKEQ come from the germline V gene. Between the trimmed V and J ends, which lost 3 bases and 8 bases, there was a span of 19 bases. The CDR3 length is 16 residues. As DNA, the CDR3 is TGTGCCAGCAGCCAGTTGGCCTCCGGGGCCGGCGAAAAACTGTTTTTT. It specifies CASSQLASGAGEKLFF.

There are a few counts of this clonotype. This chain links TRBV14 with TRBJ1-4; D uncertain. Trimming shortened V by 2 bases and J by 8 bases, and 9 bases separated the two germline ends. There are 13 residues in the CDR3. Germline lookup yields CDR1 SGHDN and CDR2 FVKESK. As DNA, the CDR3 is TGTGCCAGCAGCCAATGGGGATCCGAAAAACTGTTTTTT. This translates into CASSQWGSEKLFF.

This clonotype was counted a few times. The chain uses TRBV18 and TRBJ2-5; maybe TRBD1 (5 bases). Germline CDR1 reads KGHSH; CDR2 reads LQKENI. This CDR3 region has 17 residues. Trimming removed 3 bases from V and 5 bases from J, with 22 bases in between. The DNA of the CDR3 is TGTGCCAGCTCACCGGGGCAGGTCGAAGTGGTAATCGAGACCCAGTACTTC. Its protein product is CASSPGQVEVVIETQYF. Full variable domain (rest looked up from reference TRBV18 and TRBJ2-5): NAGVMQNPRHLVRRRGQEARLRCSPMKGHSHVYWYRQLPEEGLKFMVYLQKENIIDESGMPKERFSAEFPKEGPSILRIQQVVRGDSAAYFCASSPGQVEVVIETQYFGPGTRLLVL.

This clonotype was seen at least ten times. The chain recombines TRBV12-3 or TRBV12-4 with TRBJ1-2; D uncertain. The CDR3 has 15 residues. The germline V and J ends were trimmed by 6 bases and 1 base, with 15 bases remaining between them. CDR3 amino acids: CASSLSVLGNYGYTF. The CDR3 bases are TGTGCCAGCAGCCTTTCAGTTTTGGGTAACTATGGCTACACCTTC.

At least ten counts were recorded for this clonotype. The chain uses TRBV7-2 and TRBJ2-3; D may be TRBD1 (6 bases). Trimming removed 6 bases at V and 2 bases at J, with 12 bases between. Germline CDR1 reads SGHTA; CDR2 reads FQGNSA. The CDR3 runs to 14 residues. CDR3 nucleotides: TGTGCCAGCAGGCGACAGGAAAACACAGATACGCAGTATTTT. Translation gives CASRRQENTDTQYF.

This clonotype has a count of ten or more. The DNA of the CDR3 is TGTGCCAGCAGCTTACGGAGGGGGCCTGGACAAGAGACCCAGTACTTC. It yields the protein CASSLRRGPGQETQYF. This chain connects TRBV11-1 to TRBJ2-5; TRBD1 might be the D (7 bases). This CDR3 region has 16 residues. CDR1 is SGHAT, CDR2 FQDESV, per germline (reference sequence). Trimming took 2 bases from V and 2 from J, leaving 15 bases between them.

V and J are TRBV20-1 and TRBJ1-2; possibly TRBD1 for D (6 bases). Germline lookup yields CDR1 DFQATT and CDR2 SNEGSKA (reference sequence). V shed 5 bases and J shed 1 base, with 20 bases lying between them. The CDR3 spans 16 residues. The CDR3 DNA follows: TGCAGTGCTCCTCCAGGGGCCACTCACATTAACTATGGCTACACCTTC. This codes for CSAPPGATHINYGYTF.

The gene calls are TRBV24-1 and TRBJ2-1, with TRBD2 matching 7 bases. This CDR3 spans 16 amino acids. J gave up 2 bases and V 3 bases, and 6 bases lay outside the gene matches. The germline CDR1 and CDR2 sequences are KGHDR and SFDVKD. The CDR3 region has the DNA TGTGCCACCAGTGATCCAGCGGGGACTACCTACAATGAGCAGTTCTTC. Its translation: CATSDPAGTTYNEQFF.

This clonotype has a handful of counts. The chain carries TRBV6-5 and TRBJ1-6; unclear D gene. Trimming pared 0 bases from V and 0 bases from J, leaving 6 bases between. The CDR3 contains 16 residues. Germline V CDR1 and CDR2: MNHEY, SVGAGI. The CDR3 loop is CASSYSFSSYNSPLHF. CDR3 coding DNA: TGTGCCAGCAGTTACTCCTTCAGCTCCTATAATTCACCCCTCCACTTT.

The CDR3 sequence: CASSMTSTDTQYF. The DNA for the CDR3 is TGCGCCAGCAGCATGACCAGCACAGATACGCAGTATTTT. The chain recombines TRBV5-1 with TRBJ2-3; D uncertain. Trimming took 4 bases from V and 0 from J, leaving 6 bases between them. This CDR3 has 13 residues. Germline V gives CDR1 SGHRS, CDR2 YFSETQ.

This clonotype has a single count. V is TRBV11-2 and J is TRBJ1-1; D is possibly TRBD1 (5 bases). The germline CDR1 and CDR2 sequences are SGHAT and FQNNGV. Trimming stripped 2 bases from V and 0 bases from J, with 10 bases between. The CDR3 has 15 amino acids. The CDR3 sequence: CASSLFGQVNTEAFF. In DNA, the CDR3 is TGTGCCAGCAGCTTATTCGGACAAGTGAACACTGAAGCTTTCTTT.

In its sample, this clonotype was seen a few times. The chain uses TRBV7-9 and TRBJ2-5; D is perhaps TRBD2 (6 bases). Trimming took 5 bases from V and 1 from J, leaving 14 bases between them. CDR1 SEHNR and CDR2 FQNEAQ come from the germline V gene (reference sequence). The CDR3 has 15 residues. Here the CDR3 reads CASSLTSGTQETQYF. CDR3 bases: TGTGCCAGCAGCCTGACTAGTGGCACCCAAGAGACCCAGTACTTC.

The chain is built from TRBV20-1 and TRBJ2-1; weak D call: TRBD1 (5 bases). The V end lost 1 base, the J end lost 0 bases, and 10 bases lay between the germline ends. The CDR3 length is 15 residues. Germline CDR1 is DFQATT and CDR2 is SNEGSKA (reference sequence). The CDR3 DNA follows: TGCAGTGCTAGAGGGACACGGAGCTCCTACAATGAGCAGTTCTTC. Translation: CSARGTRSSYNEQFF.

The table lists this clonotype with many counts. The genes are TRBV4-2 and TRBJ2-7; D uncertain. V shed 5 bases and J shed 3 bases, with 14 bases lying between them. Germline CDR1 and CDR2: LGHNA and YNFKEQ. The CDR3 spans 14 residues. The CDR3 loop is CASSLRTVNYEQYF. In DNA form, the CDR3 reads TGTGCCAGCAGCTTACGGACGGTCAACTACGAGCAGTACTTC.

This clonotype occurred many times. V and J are TRBV10-1 and TRBJ1-5; D is ambiguous. Trimming took 2 bases from V and 4 from J, leaving 18 bases between them. This CDR3 is 17 amino acids long. Germline assignment: CDR1 WNHNN and CDR2 SYGVQD (reference sequence). The CDR3 loop is CASSEGSGRGRNQPQHF. CDR3 DNA: TGCGCCAGCAGTGAGGGCAGCGGGAGAGGTAGGAATCAGCCCCAGCATTTT.

This clonotype was counted a few times. The chain employs TRBV28 and TRBJ2-5; 9 positions agree with TRBD1. The germline V gene encodes CDR1 MDHEN and CDR2 SYDVKM. The CDR3 consists of 15 residues. V shed 3 bases, J shed 2 bases, and the junction held 4 bases outside the gene matches. The CDR3 region is CASSFGTGRQETQYF. The CDR3 nucleotides read TGTGCCAGCAGTTTTGGGACAGGGAGACAAGAGACCCAGTACTTC.

This clonotype has a handful of counts. The chain combines TRBV20-1 with TRBJ1-6; 8 bases align to TRBD1. With 6 bases clipped from V and 0 bases from J, the junction kept 4 bases outside the gene matches. The length of the CDR3 is 15 residues. The germline V gene encodes CDR1 DFQATT and CDR2 SNEGSKA (reference sequence). CDR3 residues: CSAKTGGSYNSPLHF. DNA for the CDR3: TGCAGTGCCAAAACAGGGGGCTCCTATAATTCACCCCTCCACTTT.

The chain is built from TRBV6-1 and TRBJ1-2; 9 bases agree with TRBD1. CDR3 length: 17 residues. V shed 4 bases and J 4 bases; nucleotides not matched to a gene: 13. Germline loops: CDR1 MNHNS, CDR2 SASEGT. This CDR3 is CASSGHRRDRVGYGYTF. The CDR3 bases are TGTGCCAGCAGTGGTCACCGACGGGACAGGGTCGGCTATGGCTACACCTTC.

The rearrangement uses TRBV7-2 and TRBJ2-1; TRBD1 might be the D (5 bases). Between the trimmed V and J ends, which lost 7 bases and 0 bases, there was a span of 13 bases. This CDR3 contains 15 residues. CDR1 is SGHTA, CDR2 FQGNSA, per germline. This chain's CDR3 is CASTLQGSSYNEQFF. The CDR3 DNA reads TGTGCCAGCACTCTCCAGGGTAGCTCCTACAATGAGCAGTTCTTC. The full variable domain, in which reference TRBV7-2 and TRBJ2-1 provide the parts outside the CDR3, is GAGVSQSPSNKVTEKGKDVELRCDPISGHTALYWYRQSLGQGLEFLIYFQGNSAPDKSGLPSDRFSAERTGGSVSTLTIQRTQQEDSAVYLCASTLQGSSYNEQFFGPGTRLTVL.

The chain joins TRBV29-1 to TRBJ2-7; either TRBD1 or TRBD2 may supply D (5 bases each). The CDR3 is made up of 11 amino acids. Per the germline V gene, CDR1 is SQVTM and CDR2 is ANQGSEA. Trimming removed 3 bases from V and 6 bases from J, with 9 bases in between. CDR3 residues: CSVDDGGEQYF. The DNA for the CDR3 is TGCAGCGTTGATGATGGGGGCGAGCAGTACTTC.

Ten or more counts support this clonotype. The CDR3 bases are TGCGCCAGCAGTCCAAGATCGGGGGGTACAGATACGCAGTATTTT. Translating it yields CASSPRSGGTDTQYF. The chain is built from TRBV4-3 and TRBJ2-3, with 7 bases fitting TRBD2. With 6 bases clipped from V and 3 bases from J, the junction kept 9 bases outside the gene matches. CDR1 and CDR2 (germline): LGHNA, YSLEER. This CDR3 has 15 amino acids.

This clonotype turned up a few times. The V gene is TRBV30, the J gene TRBJ1-1; D gene unclear. The CDR3 loop spans 14 amino acids. V lost 3 bases and J 1 base, leaving 12 bases between the germline ends. Germline CDR1 and CDR2: GTSNPN and SVGIG (reference sequence). The CDR3 coding sequence is TGTGCCTGGAGCCGTTTTACAGAGAACACTGAAGCTTTCTTT. Protein sequence: CAWSRFTENTEAFF.

Ten or more counts support this clonotype. V gene TRBV29-1 combines with J gene TRBJ2-3; unclear D gene. Deletions cut 6 bases from V and 2 bases from J, with 6 bases between. CDR1 SQVTM and CDR2 ANQGSEA come from the germline V gene. The CDR3 runs 11 residues. The CDR3 spells CSVRPTDTQYF. In DNA form, the CDR3 reads TGCAGCGTGAGACCCACAGATACGCAGTATTTT.

This clonotype was found many times. The rearrangement uses TRBV28 and TRBJ1-5, with D uncertain. Germline V lookup: CDR1 MDHEN, CDR2 SYDVKM. This CDR3 region has 16 residues. V was trimmed by 1 base and J by 0 bases, leaving 10 bases between them. CDR3 in amino acids: CASSLLGRDSNQPQHF. The CDR3 DNA reads as TGTGCCAGCAGTTTATTAGGGCGGGATAGCAATCAGCCCCAGCATTTT.

This clonotype was seen a handful of times. The chain has TRBV7-9 and TRBJ1-5, with D possibly being TRBD1 (6 bases). CDR1 is SEHNR and CDR2 is FQNEAQ in the germline V gene (reference sequence). Trimming removed 2 bases at V and 3 bases at J, with 11 bases between. There are 15 residues in the CDR3. CDR3 bases: TGTGCCAGCAGCTTAACACAGGGTAACAATCAGCCCCAGCATTTT. This sequence encodes CASSLTQGNNQPQHF.

This clonotype was counted only a few times. This chain joins TRBV12-3 or TRBV12-4 and TRBJ1-1; a possible D gene is TRBD1 (6 bases). This CDR3 has 15 residues. Between the trimmed V and J ends, which lost 7 bases and 4 bases, there was a span of 19 bases. In nucleotides, the CDR3 is TGTGCCAGCACCCTAGGTCAGGGGTTCGGCACTGAAGCTTTCTTT. Translated: CASTLGQGFGTEAFF.

This sequence joins TRBV7-8 and TRBJ1-5; 8 bases match TRBD1. Germline V CDR1 and CDR2: SGHVS, FQNEAQ. The CDR3 extends over 15 amino acids. Losses at the gene ends were 4 bases for V and 7 bases for J; bases not matched to a gene: 9. Here the CDR3 reads CASSSDRELGQPQHF. The CDR3 region has the DNA TGTGCCAGCAGCTCGGACAGGGAGTTGGGACAGCCCCAGCATTTT. Full variable domain (remainder filled in from reference TRBV7-8 and TRBJ1-5): GAGVSQSPRYKVAKRGQDVALRCDPISGHVSLFWYQQALGQGPEFLTYFQNEAQLDKSGLPSDRFFAERPEGSVSTLKIQRTQQEDSAVYLCASSSDRELGQPQHFGDGTRLSIL.

This chain connects TRBV28 to TRBJ2-7; unclear D gene. V dropped 5 bases and J dropped 3 bases, with 14 bases sitting between them. Germline V CDR1 and CDR2: MDHEN, SYDVKM. CDR3 length: 14 residues. CDR3 sequence (DNA): TGTGCCAGCAGTGGCGGCGGCGGCGTCTACGAGCAGTACTTC. Protein sequence: CASSGGGGVYEQYF.

There are a few counts of this clonotype. The rearrangement links TRBV6-2 or TRBV6-3 to TRBJ2-6; possibly TRBD1 or TRBD2 for D (5 bases each). Germline assignment: CDR1 MNHEY and CDR2 SVGEGT. The CDR3 loop spans 17 amino acids. V lost 6 bases to trimming and J lost 2 bases, with 17 bases between them. The CDR3 DNA sequence: TGTGCCAGCAGCTCCGGGACGGTGGTGACTGGGGCCAACGTCCTGACTTTC. Its translation: CASSSGTVVTGANVLTF.